Listed below are T cell receptor beta chains from one sample, sequenced in a study of blood T cell repertoires in COVID-19. Profiling relied on immunoSEQ multiplex PCR, and the TCRdb table lists in-frame clones only, not all of them. The repertoire holds under 250,000 clones, with about 85% as singletons. Sequencing input: peripheral blood. These receptors all stem from a woman aged 40 to 55 with COVID-19, enrolled during active disease. CDR3s leave out the opening cysteine and the closing phenylalanine or tryptophan.

V: TRBV4-3; CDR3: ASSQGQGAHEQY
V: TRBV27; CDR3: ASSPFDRAWVDGYT
V: TRBV11-2; CDR3: ASSLRTELNSPLH
V: TRBV18; CDR3: ASSPMTGGSYEQY
V: TRBV2; CDR3: ASSASGRGNQPQH
V: TRBV12-5; CDR3: ASGPGQKNTEAF
V: TRBV5-1; CDR3: ASSLQGATDTQY
V: TRBV12-3/TRBV12-4; CDR3: ASRLGLNTEAF
V: TRBV7-8; CDR3: ASSLMSGGATGELF
V: TRBV29-1; CDR3: SAMRGGYEKLF
V: TRBV15; CDR3: ATSREGQGAYEQY
V: TRBV6-5; CDR3: ASSLLSGGGNEQF
V: TRBV30; CDR3: AWSRTPTGELF
V: TRBV9; CDR3: ASSVEASPSGEQF
V: TRBV18; CDR3: ASSPAPSQNTEAF
V: TRBV2; CDR3: ASSEDPPMSGRQFNNEQF
V: TRBV11-3; CDR3: ASSHGLAGVRGAGDEQF
V: TRBV11-3; CDR3: ASSSYTGELF
V: TRBV18; CDR3: ASSPPGTGGKSQPQH
V: TRBV5-1; CDR3: ASNDLRARDEQF
V: TRBV30; CDR3: AWSAGGGVTEQF
V: TRBV6-5; CDR3: ASSYSISSLDTEAF
V: TRBV6-5; CDR3: ASHLDRVGGTEAF
V: TRBV12-3/TRBV12-4; CDR3: ASSPPGYEQY
V: TRBV7-8; CDR3: ASSFSRDMNTEAF
V: TRBV10-3; CDR3: AISRGGDTGELF
V: TRBV29-1; CDR3: SALAGGAQETQY
V: TRBV4-1; CDR3: ASSQIRTTNEKLF
V: TRBV5-8; CDR3: ASSLVRGNQPQH
V: TRBV6-5; CDR3: ASSSTSFRETQY
V: TRBV27; CDR3: ASSFRQGLGYT
V: TRBV27; CDR3: ASTRLTGTSGGARNEQF
V: TRBV10-2; CDR3: ASTEGGTTNEKLF
V: TRBV3-1/TRBV3-2; CDR3: ASSQELTTAAY
V: TRBV4-2; CDR3: ASSQDYSGGGQTQY
V: TRBV5-1; CDR3: ASSGGTGGNTIY
V: TRBV7-9; CDR3: ASSSRPNTEAF
V: TRBV30; CDR3: AWSAGNYGYT
V: TRBV30; CDR3: AWSKLQGNQPQH
V: TRBV24-1; CDR3: ATSDDQREKF